This T cell receptor (beta chain) emerged from a study of blood T cell repertoires in COVID-19. This table comes from immunoSEQ multiplex PCR, and its TCRdb copy is limited to in-frame clones, with some not included. This sample has about 200,000 clones; 75% to 90% occur once, and the top ten carry 1.2%. The receptor was isolated from a young man who had recovered from COVID-19. The material sequenced was PBMCs or T cells enriched from blood (not recorded which).

The CDR3 sequence: CASSLPGLAGTYEQYF. CDR3 bases: TGCGCCAGCAGCTTACCGGGACTAGCGGGAACCTACGAGCAGTACTTC. The gene calls are TRBV5-1 and TRBJ2-7; TRBD2 matches 13 bases. Germline V gene sequence: CDR1 SGHRS, CDR2 YFSETQ. The CDR3 covers 16 residues. J was trimmed by 2 bases and V by 2 bases; bases with no gene match: 4. The whole variable domain, remainder taken from reference TRBV5-1 and TRBJ2-7, is KAGVTQTPRYLIKTRGQQVTLSCSPISGHRSVSWYQQTPGQGLQFLFEYFSETQRNKGNFPGRFSGRQFSNSRSEMNVSTLELGDSALYLCASSLPGLAGTYEQYFGPGTRLTVT.